This T cell receptor (beta chain) was sequenced during a study of sequential checkpoint blockade in melanoma. TCRdb keeps only in-frame clones here, not all; method: immunoSEQ multiplex PCR. The table shows around 6,000 clones, with 55% to 60% occurring only once. Treatment given: randomized to nivolumab then ipilimumab (arm A) or the reverse (arm B). Patients had received no earlier DNA-damaging chemotherapy. PBMC sorting kept live CD3+CD8+ cells without CD19 or CD56. The material was CD8+ T cells sorted from blood (inferred from file names), obtained from a patient given nivolumab and ipilimumab in sequence. The origin of this receptor is a human donor with melanoma.

The CDR3 protein is CASSQTGWYTEAFF. CDR3 sequence (DNA): TGTGCCAGCAGCCAAACAGGGTGGTACACTGAAGCTTTCTTT. The chain is built from TRBV2 and TRBJ1-1; perhaps TRBD1 as D (6 bases). This CDR3 comprises 14 residues. Looked up from germline, CDR1 is SNHLY and CDR2 is FYNNEI. The V end was cut by 6 bases, the J end by 3 bases, with 14 bases between.